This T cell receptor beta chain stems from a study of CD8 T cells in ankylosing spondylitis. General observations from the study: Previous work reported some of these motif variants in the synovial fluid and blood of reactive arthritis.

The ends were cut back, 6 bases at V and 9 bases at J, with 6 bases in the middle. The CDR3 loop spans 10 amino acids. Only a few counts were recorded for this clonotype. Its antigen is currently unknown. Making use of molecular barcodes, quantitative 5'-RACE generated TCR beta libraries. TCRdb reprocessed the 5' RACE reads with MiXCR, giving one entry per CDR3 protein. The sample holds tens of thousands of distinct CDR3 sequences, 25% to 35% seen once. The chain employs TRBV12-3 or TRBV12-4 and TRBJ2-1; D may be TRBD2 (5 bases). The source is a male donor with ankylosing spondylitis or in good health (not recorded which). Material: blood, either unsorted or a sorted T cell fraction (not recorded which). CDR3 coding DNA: TGTGCCAGCAGAGAGGGTGAGCAGTTCTTC. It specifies CASREGEQFF.